This TCR beta chain was recorded in a study of T-cell memory formation after mild COVID-19. Study-level results: CD4+ contracting clones were mainly CM and EM; CD8+ ones, EMRA. There was no confirmation that second-wave clones peaking on day 37 were SARS-CoV-2 specific.

This clonotype was counted many times. Antigen unknown. TCRdb called the 5' RACE reads again in MiXCR, with one record for every CDR3 protein. In the table there are roughly 300,000 distinct CDR3 sequences, roughly 8.2% of which are singletons. The germline V gene encodes CDR1 SGHRS and CDR2 YFSETQ. Trimming took 4 bases from V and 4 from J, leaving 15 bases between them. This CDR3 region has 14 residues. The receptor comes from a man aged 18 to 30 who had mild COVID-19 (a few samples of this study predate the infection). Cell type and time point are not known. Sequencing was done on a sample of PBMCs or a T cell subset sorted from them (not recorded which). The rearrangement joins TRBV5-1 to TRBJ2-7; no clear D. The CDR3 is CASSPRIDGYEQYF. In DNA form, the CDR3 reads TGCGCCAGCAGCCCGCGTATCGATGGATACGAGCAGTACTTC. Together with reference TRBV5-1 and TRBJ2-7, the CDR3 gives the full variable domain: KAGVTQTPRYLIKTRGQQVTLSCSPISGHRSVSWYQQTPGQGLQFLFEYFSETQRNKGNFPGRFSGRQFSNSRSEMNVSTLELGDSALYLCASSPRIDGYEQYFGPGTRLTVT.